A single sample gave rise to the 19 T cell receptor beta chains below, sequenced in a study of T cell responses to AZD1222 COVID-19 vaccine. TCRdb's copy holds only in-frame clones and misses some; the assay was immunoSEQ multiplex PCR. This sample has 150,000 to 200,000 clones, with roughly 94% found just once. Sequencing was performed on peripheral blood, taken 28 days after the second AZD1222 dose. These receptor sequences come from an adult who received the AZD1222 COVID-19 vaccine.

The chain has TRBV7-2 and TRBJ1-1, with 7 bases fitting TRBD1. CDR1 is SGHTA and CDR2 is FQGNSA in the germline V gene. The CDR3 is 13 amino acids. J lost 2 bases, V lost 5 bases, and 2 bases had no gene match. The CDR3 DNA follows: TGTGCCAGCAGCGACAGGGTTAACACTGAAGCTTTCTTT. Encoded protein: CASSDRVNTEAFF.

The CDR3 loop reads CASSLLRGAVGNQPQHF. In DNA, the CDR3 is TGTGCCAGCAGCTTGCTACGGGGGGCCGTGGGCAATCAGCCCCAGCATTTT. The chain is built from TRBV5-6 and TRBJ1-5; TRBD1 is a possible D gene (6 bases). The germline gives CDR1 SGHDT, CDR2 YYEEEE. There are 17 residues in the CDR3. V gave up 1 base and J gave up 2 bases, with 16 bases separating them.

V is TRBV5-6 and J is TRBJ2-7; 7 nucleotides line up with TRBD1. Losses at the gene ends were 0 bases for V and 2 bases for J; bases not matched to a gene: 5. Germline CDR1 SGHDT, CDR2 YYEEEE. The CDR3 is 15 residues long. The CDR3 coding sequence is TGTGCCAGCAGCTTGGGCTCAGGGGGAACCTACGAGCAGTACTTC. Its translation is CASSLGSGGTYEQYF.

The chain employs TRBV28 and TRBJ2-5; D not certain. This CDR3 comprises 11 residues. In germline, CDR1 is MDHEN, CDR2 SYDVKM. The V and J ends lost 2 bases and 4 bases respectively, with 2 bases between them. The CDR3 here is CASSLGETQYF. The CDR3 DNA reads TGTGCCAGCAGTTTAGGAGAGACCCAGTACTTC.

This rearrangement joins TRBV9 to TRBJ2-1; 8 bases fit TRBD1. The germline V gene has CDR1 SGDLS and CDR2 YYNGEE. This CDR3 comprises 15 residues. The trim removed 2 bases at V and 0 bases at J, leaving 1 base unmatched. CDR3 coding DNA: TGTGCCAGCAGCGTCCAGGGGGCCTCCTACAATGAGCAGTTCTTC. This sequence encodes CASSVQGASYNEQFF.

The V call is TRBV27, the J call TRBJ2-7, with a weak D call TRBD1 (7 bases). Germline CDR1 is MNHEY and CDR2 is SMNVEV (reference sequence). The length of the CDR3 is 14 residues. With 7 bases removed from V and 3 bases from J, the gap between germline ends came to 16 bases. CDR3 nucleotide sequence: TGTGCCAGCACCTCCAGGGGGGACAACTACGAGCAGTACTTC. Amino acids: CASTSRGDNYEQYF.

The chain joins TRBV5-1 to TRBJ2-1, with D maybe TRBD2 (7 bases). Trimming took 1 base from V and 3 from J, leaving 11 bases between them. The germline V gene has CDR1 SGHRS and CDR2 YFSETQ. This CDR3 has 15 amino acids. CDR3 nucleotides: TGCGCCAGCAGCTTGAGGGGGGGACTCTACAATGAGCAGTTCTTC. Translating it yields CASSLRGGLYNEQFF.

The rearrangement links TRBV7-9 to TRBJ1-3, with 9 bases fitting TRBD1. There are 15 residues in the CDR3. CDR1 and CDR2 (germline): SEHNR, FQNEAQ (reference sequence). V lost 1 base and J lost 5; bases outside the gene matches: 3. The CDR3 region is CASSLVGTGRNTIYF. The CDR3 nucleotides read TGTGCCAGCAGCTTAGTTGGGACAGGGAGAAACACCATATATTTT. The full variable domain, completed using reference TRBV7-9 and TRBJ1-3, is DTGVSQNPRHKITKRGQNVTFRCDPISEHNRLYWYRQTLGQGPEFLTYFQNEAQLEKSRLLSDRFSAERPKGSFSTLEIQRTEQGDSAMYLCASSLVGTGRNTIYFGEGSWLTVV.

The sample holds one count of this clone. This sequence joins TRBV2 and TRBJ2-1, with D possibly being TRBD2 (5 bases). Trimming took off 4 bases at V and 6 bases at J, with 10 bases between the two ends. Germline assignment: CDR1 SNHLY and CDR2 FYNNEI. The CDR3 sequence is 13 residues long. For the CDR3, the DNA is TGTGCCAGCAGTGTTGTAGGGAGCAATGAGCAGTTCTTC. Its translation is CASSVVGSNEQFF.

This chain joins TRBV5-8 and TRBJ2-2, with D perhaps TRBD2 (6 bases). This CDR3 region has 14 residues. The germline V and J ends were trimmed by 4 bases and 4 bases, with 11 bases remaining between them. Germline CDR1 is SGHTS and CDR2 is YDEGEE. The CDR3 DNA reads as TGTGCCAGCAGCGGCGGGGTGGCCACCGGGGAGCTGTTTTTT. Translating gives CASSGGVATGELFF. Full variable domain (missing parts from reference TRBV5-8 and TRBJ2-2): EAGVTQSPTHLIKTRGQQATLRCSPISGHTSVYWYQQALGLGLQFLLWYDEGEERNRGNFPPRFSGRQFPNYSSELNVNALELEDSALYLCASSGGVATGELFFGEGSRLTVL.

This chain joins TRBV27 and TRBJ2-3, with D perhaps TRBD1 (6 bases). V shed 4 bases and J shed 9 bases, with 20 bases lying between them. Germline V CDR1 and CDR2: MNHEY, SMNVEV (reference sequence). The CDR3 length is 15 residues. CDR3 amino acids: CASSSPPGHTYTQYF. In DNA, the CDR3 is TGTGCCAGCAGTTCACCACCGGGACACACTTACACGCAGTATTTT.

The genes are TRBV28 and TRBJ2-2; D is undetermined. The length of the CDR3 is 13 residues. Germline CDR1 is MDHEN and CDR2 is SYDVKM. V was pared by 8 bases and J by 2 bases, with 9 bases between. This CDR3 is CASQRKNTGELFF. DNA for the CDR3: TGTGCCAGCCAGAGGAAAAACACCGGGGAGCTGTTTTTT.

The chain carries TRBV9 and TRBJ1-1; D gene unclear. Germline CDR1 and CDR2: SGDLS and YYNGEE. This CDR3 comprises 13 residues. Between the trimmed V and J ends, which lost 3 bases and 1 base, there was a span of 7 bases. The CDR3 loop is CASSGRENTEAFF. The DNA for the CDR3 is TGTGCCAGCAGCGGACGGGAGAACACTGAAGCTTTCTTT.

This clone was counted once. V is TRBV18 and J is TRBJ2-7; TRBD2 matches 8 bases. Unmatched junction bases numbered 18, after V lost 6 bases and J lost 2 bases. The CDR3 has 18 residues. CDR1 KGHSH and CDR2 LQKENI come from the germline V gene. The CDR3 coding sequence is TGTGCCAGCTCTCACACCGCCACTAGCGGAAGTGGGGCCTACGAGCAGTACTTC. It translates to CASSHTATSGSGAYEQYF.

The J gene is TRBJ1-2, the V gene TRBV5-1, with TRBD1 as a possible D gene (5 bases). The germline V gene encodes CDR1 SGHRS and CDR2 YFSETQ. V lost 4 bases to trimming and J lost 0 bases, with 7 bases between them. The CDR3 is 13 amino acids. In nucleotides, the CDR3 is TGCGCCAGCAGCCCGACAGCTAACTATGGCTACACCTTC. This translates into CASSPTANYGYTF.

The V gene is TRBV6-5, the J gene TRBJ1-6; TRBD1 is a possible D gene (5 bases). The CDR3 loop spans 14 amino acids. Germline-derived CDR1 and CDR2 are MNHEY and SVGAGI. Trimming removed 8 bases from V and 6 bases from J, with 14 bases in between. The CDR3 DNA sequence: TGTGCCAGCCAACGGGACGGAGGTAATTCACCCCTCCACTTT. Amino acids: CASQRDGGNSPLHF.

V and J are TRBV19 and TRBJ1-5, with D perhaps matching TRBD1 (6 bases). This CDR3 has 15 residues. Trimming stripped 4 bases from V and 0 bases from J, with 10 bases between. The germline gives CDR1 LNHDA, CDR2 SQIVND (reference sequence). The DNA of the CDR3 is TGTGCCAGTAGTACCCAGGGGTATAGCAATCAGCCCCAGCATTTT. Translated: CASSTQGYSNQPQHF.

This chain links TRBV24-1 with TRBJ2-2; 8 bases align to TRBD2. Per germline, CDR1 KGHDR and CDR2 SFDVKD. The CDR3 totals 16 residues. The junction had 5 bases not matched to a gene; V was cut back by 4 bases and J by 2 bases. CDR3 in DNA: TGTGCCACCAGTGACCCGGGGGGGGGCAACACCGGGGAGCTGTTTTTT. Translation: CATSDPGGGNTGELFF.

The V gene is TRBV6-5, the J gene TRBJ2-1; TRBD2 might be the D (6 bases). Germline V lookup: CDR1 MNHEY, CDR2 SVGAGI. CDR3 size: 16 residues. V lost 2 bases and J 0 bases, leaving 11 bases between the germline ends. CDR3 sequence: CASSYEGGISYNEQFF. Here the CDR3 DNA reads TGTGCCAGCAGTTACGAGGGCGGGATCTCCTACAATGAGCAGTTCTTC.